Sequencing of this TCR beta chain was carried out in a study of blood T cell repertoires in COVID-19. Turning to the study itself: T cells, B-cell-depleted T cells, or PBMCs provided the cDNA or gDNA that served as material.

Losses at the gene ends were 5 bases for V and 3 bases for J; bases not matched to a gene: 10. CDR1 LGHNA and CDR2 YSLEER come from the germline V gene. The CDR3 contains 15 residues. The method was immunoSEQ multiplex PCR; TCRdb's version includes in-frame clones alone and lacks a portion of them. The sample records around 200,000 clones, 80% to 90% being singletons. V usage is TRBV4-3 and J usage is TRBJ2-7; 7 bases are a match to TRBD1. This sequence originates from a woman aged 18-29 years who had recovered from COVID-19. The sample taken for sequencing was peripheral blood. CDR3 sequence (DNA): TGCGCCAGCAGCAAGTTCGTAGGGACAGACTACGAGCAGTACTTC. This translates into CASSKFVGTDYEQYF.